This TCR beta chain was observed in a study of blood T cell repertoires in COVID-19. This CDR3 contains 16 residues. The V and J ends lost 2 bases and 3 bases, in that order; junction bases with no gene match: 5. CDR1 and CDR2 (germline): ENHRY, SYGVKD. Original handling: The authors estimated nucleated cell counts from reference gene primer amplification. The repertoire was sequenced with immunoSEQ multiplex PCR; TCRdb's copy has only in-frame clones and lacks some. V and J calls and clone size are those listed in that table; D and trimming were worked out from the DNA. The sample lists roughly 150,000 clones, approximately 84% seen once, with around 2.7% in the top ten.

This chain connects TRBV10-3 to TRBJ2-1, with TRBD2 identical over 9 bases. The sequenced sample was peripheral blood. This TCR was recovered from a woman older than 75 with COVID-19, enrolled during active disease. CDR3 residues: CAISEGGLANYNEQFF. In nucleotides, the CDR3 is TGTGCCATCAGTGAGGGCGGACTAGCGAACTACAATGAGCAGTTCTTC.